The present T cell receptor beta chain was sequenced within a study of blood T cell repertoires in COVID-19. On the study more broadly: Researchers got acute and convalescent COVID-19 samples from the United States, Italy and Spain. Nucleic acid was either cDNA or gDNA, and it came from T cells, B-cell-depleted T cells, or PBMCs.

Some clones are missing from TCRdb's copy, which holds only in-frame ones; the method was immunoSEQ multiplex PCR. The repertoire includes 330,000 or so clones, 80% to 90% of them detected once, and approximately 9.3% sits in the top ten. While infection was still active, Seattle patients were enrolled and then followed longitudinally. The sequence was obtained from a man under 40 with COVID-19, enrolled during active disease. Source material: peripheral blood.

CDR3 sequence: CASKGLAGTHSYEQYF. DNA for the CDR3: TGTGCCAGCAAGGGACTAGCGGGAACACACTCCTACGAGCAGTACTTC. The chain combines TRBV28 with TRBJ2-7; the match to TRBD2 covers 13 bases. The CDR3 loop spans 16 amino acids. Germline CDR1 and CDR2: MDHEN and SYDVKM. The ends lost 7 bases at V and 0 bases at J; junction bases unmatched: 6. Full variable domain (outside the CDR3, taken from reference TRBV28 and TRBJ2-7): DVKVTQSSRYLVKRTGEKVFLECVQDMDHENMFWYRQDPGLGLRLIYFSYDVKMKEKGDIPEGYSVSREKKERFSLILESASTNQTSMYLCASKGLAGTHSYEQYFGPGTRLTVT.